This T cell receptor (beta chain) was identified during a study of tumor and adjacent non-tumor tissue in lung cancer. RNA was extracted from bulk tissue without any cell sorting. This clonotype has at least ten counts. TCRbeta libraries were built with three rounds of nested PCR, modified from ARM-PCR. TCRdb re-called the multiplex PCR reads through MiXCR, storing one row per CDR3 protein. The profile shows roughly 150,000 distinct CDR3 sequences, approximately 72% of them singletons. This TCR was recovered from a man aged 55 to 70 with small cell lung cancer. Sequencing was done on a sample of lung tumor tissue.

CDR3 amino acids: CSAATGHTEAFF. The CDR3 coding sequence is TGCAGCGCAGCGACAGGGCACACTGAAGCTTTCTTT. The chain combines TRBV29-1 with TRBJ1-1; 7 positions agree with TRBD1. With V trimmed by 7 bases and J by 3 bases, 5 bases remained unmatched. This CDR3 comprises 12 residues. Germline CDR1 and CDR2: SQVTM and ANQGSEA. The whole variable domain, remainder taken from reference TRBV29-1 and TRBJ1-1, is SAVISQKPSRDICQRGTSLTIQCQVDSQVTMMFWYRQQPGQSLTLIATANQGSEATYESGFVIDKFPISRPNLTFSTLTVSNMSPEDSSIYLCSAATGHTEAFFGQGTRLTVV.